This record covers a single TCR beta chain. This clone's antigen is unknown. No much larger clone exists at a distance of one base, and base qualities are not known. The CDR3 runs 14 residues from the cysteine to the phenylalanine. Here the CDR3 DNA is all that survives: 42 bases in frame from base 1. V is clipped by 2 bases and J by 2 bases, and the sequence between their germline boundaries is 9 bases long. The germline V gene encodes CDR1 SGHVS and CDR2 FQNEAQ. These data belong to a study of cytomegalovirus exposure and HLA in healthy donors (dated by TCRdb to 2016 to 2017). Background on the whole study: An earlier analysis of approximately 590 of the donors reported about 290 Gb of sequence data and around 120 million unique TCR beta sequences from about 179 million T cells. About 280 gigabases of sequencing data and around 90 million unique TCR sequences made up an early release that covered nearly 650 HLA-typed donors. Of the roughly 400 genotyped donors, 81% fell in the genetic ancestry cluster associated with self-reported Caucasian donors. The study was designed to test whether signatures of past pathogen exposure could be identified by cataloging public T cell receptors. The T cell repertoires of 666 subjects were profiled by immunosequencing and related to cytomegalovirus serostatus. In addition to the first cohort of 666 subjects, a separate validation cohort of approximately 130 different subjects was used. To predict cytomegalovirus infection status, the study brought together high-throughput TCR immunosequencing, statistical association of individual TCRs with disease status, and machine learning. A later analysis re-examined previously published TCR beta repertoires from about 700 donors and added high-resolution HLA genotyping to investigate patterns of TCR occurrence. The later analysis used no new phenotypic data to find candidate immune exposures, relying instead on TCR beta sequences and their occurrence across donors. An earlier analysis of 587 of the donors applied high-throughput TCR beta sequencing to assess whether each TCR beta V gene segment acted as functional or pseudogenic. Alongside the repertoire data, information on donor age, sex, ethnicity and CMV serostatus was compiled. In a later genetic analysis, genome-wide SNP genotypes for about 65% of the roughly 670 donors were used, and that subset was treated as a discovery cohort. Every discovery cohort repertoire had been produced on one sequencing platform. HLA typing covered class I and class II loci at four-digit resolution. The number of typed donors differed by locus: about 620-630 for A, B, C, DRB1 and DQB1; 522 for DQA1; 606 for DPA1; and around 450 for DPB1. A handful of DR-DQ haplotypes were handled as single units for association and clustering because linkage in the cohort was strong. Across about 370 genotyped donors of the cohort, an average of about 250,000 unique TCR beta nucleotide sequences per donor were sequenced, and around 19% of those sequences were non-productive. On the study overall, not on this receptor specifically: Because HLA typing was unavailable for some donors at each locus, only the typed subset was used in association tests. About 17 rarely observed V segments, including chromosome 9 orphons, were excluded from the earlier analysis of about 610 of the donors because counts were too low. CMV serostatus was the only immune exposure information available for the cohort. The authors suggested that the approach could potentially be extended to other disease states and immunological phenotypes. The presence/absence analyses assumed that sequencing depth was roughly uniform across donors, and that assumption may not be true. A later analysis reported that several top co-occurrence clusters appeared linked to parvovirus B19, influenza, CMV and Epstein-Barr virus. In both the original and validation cohorts, the classifier was reported to diagnose cytomegalovirus status with high specificity and sensitivity. Most TCR sequences were seen in very few donors, while some public TCRs were found in many individuals. In an earlier analysis of 587 of the donors, most TCR beta V segments were observed in productive rearrangements about 90% or about 30% of the time, broadly matching IMGT annotations. A cluster of highly shared sequence variants was judged likely to represent a technical artifact of the sequencing pipeline. A later analysis associated 16,951 TCR beta sequences with specific HLA alleles at a false discovery rate of 0.05. A later genetic analysis reported fewer N-insertions in productive TCRs among donors in an Asian-associated ancestry cluster than the approximately 700-donor mean. Most CMV-associated TCR beta chains appeared to be HLA-restricted in a later analysis, and the HLA associations seemed to be driven largely by CMV exposure. Strong co-occurrence of HLA alleles, especially DR and DQ, made assigning TCR associations to individual alleles difficult. A further reported finding was that TCR beta sequences accurately predicted the HLA-A and HLA-B alleles for most subjects in the first cohort. In vitro tests confirmed that a few of the cytomegalovirus-associated TCR beta chains recognize cytomegalovirus antigens. In a later genetic analysis, a missense DCLRE1C variant was associated with V-gene and J-gene trimming of TCR beta chains, and the association was replicated in an independent cohort. A later analysis found that TCR association rates varied across HLA loci, with DRB1 alleles showing the most associated TCRs and HLA-C alleles the fewest. The study listed 164 TCR beta chains as associated with cytomegalovirus. Because the 87-base-pair reads could not distinguish some IMGT-functional V segments, including TRBV6-2 and TRBV6-3, those segments were excluded. In this cohort, only TCR beta chains were sequenced, and detectable features were limited by the absence of alpha or paired-chain data. In a later analysis, HLA-associated TCR beta chains showed more clonal expansion and lower generation probabilities than non-associated chains that were equally common. Linkage disequilibrium might explain the correlated functional status among segregating V segments, but an unknown experimental factor could not be excluded.

Libraries were built with the immunoSEQ multiplex PCR assay. A mixture of 60 forward primers for TCR Vbeta segments and 13 reverse primers for TCR Jbeta segments was used in the multiplex PCR. Amplification of the CDR3 region of rearranged TCR beta genes was performed with a multiplex PCR assay on genomic DNA. The amplified TCR beta libraries were sequenced on the Illumina HiSeq System as 87-base-pair reads. In the source study's methods: A later analysis counted approximately 74 million unique TCR beta chains across the approximately 700 repertoires, and some 11 million of these chains were shared by at least two donors. Raw reads were error-corrected and collapsed into unique sequences by a nearest-neighbor algorithm in which closely related sequences were merged to remove PCR and sequencing errors. Alignment of CDR3 sequences to IMGT reference sequences was used to assign V, D and J gene segments. For a sequence to be retained, a match of at least six nucleotides to both a V gene segment and a J gene segment was required. A rearrangement counted as productive if the CDR3 had no stop codons and remained in frame with V and J, and every other rearrangement counted as non-productive. CDR3 was defined by IMGT convention, running from the second conserved V-encoded cysteine to the conserved J-encoded phenylalanine. The earlier analysis of about 560 of the donors excluded any sequence lacking an unambiguous match to a single V gene segment. In an earlier analysis of some 590 of the donors, a V segment was called functional when productive rearrangements were above 56.7%, and segregating when the standard deviation between donors exceeded 5%. A statistical classification framework was built for diagnosing cytomegalovirus status from the catalog of TCR beta chain sequences. A later analysis assigned V and J genes by comparing TCR nucleotide sequences with IMGT/GENE-DB human TR gene sequences. Using the TCRdist pipeline, a later analysis assigned CDR3 sequences along with most-parsimonious VDJ recombination scenarios. A later analysis defined each TCR beta chain by its CDR3 amino acid sequence plus V-gene family, and excluded reads lacking a unique V-gene family. In a later analysis, 500 to 650 highly shared, low-generation-probability nucleotide sequences were removed to address suspected cross-contamination and a sequencing artifact. In a later analysis, a clonal expansion index was calculated for each public chain from normalized within-repertoire ranks of inferred template counts. A later analysis computed generation probabilities with a VDJ recombination model fitted to out-of-frame rearrangements, and checked the results against IGoR. Hypergeometric tests were used in a later analysis to score TCR-TCR, TCR-HLA and TCR-CMV co-occurrence, with a repertoire-size bias correction applied to the TCR pairs. False discovery rates were estimated in a later analysis by permuting HLA or CMV assignments 20 times. A later analysis grouped co-occurring TCRs with DBSCAN, adding TCRdist sequence similarity when clustering within HLA-allele-positive subsets. Repertoires with fewer than 30,000 or more than 120,000 public chains, plus five repertoires with anomalous nucleotide sharing, were excluded from co-occurrence clustering. Imported from immuneACCESS, the table was reduced by TCRdb to in-frame sequences with V and J called. These copies leave out some clones; in studies compared against another copy, an unresolved V gene accounts for under half, and the cause of the remainder is not known. Clone size and V and J calls were adopted from that table, with D and trimming inferred from the DNA. Here the sample has 100,000 or so clones; 76% occur a single time. Over 8% of the sample rests with the top ten.

The cohort comprised some 700 healthy bone marrow donors. At the time of sampling, every cohort member was nominally healthy, though immune exposures that went unrecorded were likely present. The donor tested CMV seropositive, placing the donor among the approximately 290 seropositive members of the cohort. Each donor provided a peripheral blood sample, and peripheral blood mononuclear cells were used for TCR beta sequencing. The Qiagen DNeasy Blood Extraction Kit was used to extract genomic DNA from the blood cell samples. Input material: PBMCs. This TCR came from a man aged 35 to 55 in good health and CMV-seropositive. The chain is made from TRBV7-8 and TRBJ1-1; matching of 6 bases hints at TRBD1 as the D gene. DNA sequence: TGTGCCAGCAGCTTAAAGGGGGTTAACACTGAAGCTTTCTTT. Translated, it reads CASSLKGVNTEAFF.